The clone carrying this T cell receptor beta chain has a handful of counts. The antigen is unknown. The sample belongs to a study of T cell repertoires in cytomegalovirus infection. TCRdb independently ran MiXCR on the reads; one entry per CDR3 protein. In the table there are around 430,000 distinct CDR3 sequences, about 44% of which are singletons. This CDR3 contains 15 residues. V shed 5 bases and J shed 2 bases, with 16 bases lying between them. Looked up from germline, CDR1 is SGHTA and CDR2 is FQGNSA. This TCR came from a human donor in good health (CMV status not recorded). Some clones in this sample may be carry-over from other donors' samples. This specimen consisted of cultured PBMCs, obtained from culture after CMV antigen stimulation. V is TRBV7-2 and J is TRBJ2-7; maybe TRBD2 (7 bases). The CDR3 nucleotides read TGTGCCAGCAGCCCGAGGGGGAGGGCCACCTACGAGCAGTACTTC. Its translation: CASSPRGRATYEQYF.